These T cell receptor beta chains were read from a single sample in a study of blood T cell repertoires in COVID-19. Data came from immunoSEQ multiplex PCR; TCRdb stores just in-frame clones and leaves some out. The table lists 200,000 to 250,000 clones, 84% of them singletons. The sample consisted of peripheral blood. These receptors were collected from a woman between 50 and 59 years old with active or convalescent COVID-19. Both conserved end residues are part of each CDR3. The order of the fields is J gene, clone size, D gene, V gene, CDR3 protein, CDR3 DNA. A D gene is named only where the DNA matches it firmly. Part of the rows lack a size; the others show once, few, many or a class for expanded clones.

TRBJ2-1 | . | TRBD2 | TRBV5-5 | CASSLGGLAVDEQFF | TGTGCCAGCAGCTTGGGGGGACTAGCGGTGGATGAGCAGTTCTTC
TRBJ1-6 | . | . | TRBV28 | CASSLGHKGSPLHF | TGTGCCAGCAGTTTAGGACATAAAGGGTCACCCCTCCACTTT
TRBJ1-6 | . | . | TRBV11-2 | CASSSGGGYNSPLHF | TGTGCCAGCAGCTCCGGGGGGGGCTATAATTCACCCCTCCACTTT
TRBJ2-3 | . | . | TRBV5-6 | CASSPGTFGPTDTQYF | TGTGCCAGCAGCCCAGGGACATTTGGCCCCACAGATACGCAGTATTTT
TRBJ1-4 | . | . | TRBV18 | CASSSDSTGEKLFF | TGTGCCAGCTCATCCGACTCTACCGGTGAAAAACTGTTTTTT
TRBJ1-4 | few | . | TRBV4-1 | CASSQVSGREKLFF | TGCGCCAGCAGCCAAGTATCAGGTCGCGAAAAACTGTTTTTT
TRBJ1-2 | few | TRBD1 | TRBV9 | CASSGGGTGAGYTF | TGTGCCAGCAGCGGAGGGGGGACAGGGGCAGGCTACACCTTC
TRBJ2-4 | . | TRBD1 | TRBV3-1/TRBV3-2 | CASSPHDRVAKNIQYF | TGTGCCAGCAGCCCCCACGACAGGGTGGCCAAAAACATTCAGTACTTC
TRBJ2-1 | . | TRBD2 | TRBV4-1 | CASSHTGLAGSYNEQFF | TGCGCCAGCAGCCACACGGGACTAGCGGGAAGCTACAATGAGCAGTTCTTC
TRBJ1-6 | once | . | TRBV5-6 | CASSLRGTLHF | TGTGCCAGCAGCTTAAGGGGTACTCTCCACTTT
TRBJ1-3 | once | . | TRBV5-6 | CASSLATIRGTIYF | TGTGCCAGCAGCTTGGCCACGATCCGGGGCACCATATATTTT
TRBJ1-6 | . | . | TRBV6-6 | CASSYPGEGGSPLHF | TGTGCCAGCAGCTACCCCGGAGAGGGCGGCTCACCCCTCCACTTT
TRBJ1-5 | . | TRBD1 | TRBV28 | CASTTGGEGNQPQHF | TGTGCCAGCACCACAGGGGGCGAAGGCAATCAGCCCCAGCATTTT
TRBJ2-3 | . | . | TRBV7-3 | CASSREGRATDTQYF | TGTGCCAGCAGCCGGGAAGGCCGGGCCACAGATACGCAGTATTTT
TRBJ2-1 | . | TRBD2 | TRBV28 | CASSLTGLAGLRGEQFF | TGTGCCAGCAGTTTGACAGGACTAGCGGGACTGAGAGGTGAGCAGTTCTTC
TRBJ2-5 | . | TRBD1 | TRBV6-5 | CASSTGTAKETQYF | TGTGCCAGCTCTACCGGGACAGCCAAAGAGACCCAGTACTTC
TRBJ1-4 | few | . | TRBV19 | CASGTKGWREKLFF | TGTGCCAGCGGGACTAAAGGTTGGCGGGAAAAACTGTTTTTT
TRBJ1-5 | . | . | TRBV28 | CASSLTQEGQPQHF | TGTGCCAGCAGTTTAACGCAGGAGGGTCAGCCCCAGCATTTT
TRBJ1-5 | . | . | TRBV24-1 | CATFREGRNQPQHF | TGTGCCACCTTCAGGGAGGGTCGAAATCAGCCCCAGCATTTT